This T cell receptor (beta chain) was retrieved from a study of tumor-infiltrating lymphocytes in primary liver carcinoma (dated by TCRdb to the late 2010s). Broadly, across the study: Between November 2015 and March 2016, roughly 5 patients in China with histopathologically diagnosed primary liver carcinoma had their tumors surgically resected. Each sample produced about 3.5 to 7.13 million productive TCRbeta reads, and read depth showed no significant difference between tissue types. Hepatocellular carcinoma (four) or combined HCC and intrahepatic cholangiocarcinoma (one) was present in the five patients, who were three men and two women aged 30 to 69 years. A total of 35 specimens from 5 patients underwent TCRbeta repertoire sequencing, comprising some 25 tumor regions, 5 adjacent noncancerous liver tissues and 5 peripheral blood samples. TCRbeta repertoire sequencing, expression microarrays and whole-exome sequencing were combined in the study across five regions of each liver tumor, with adjacent normal tissue and blood also included. Repertoires from technical replicates were highly reproducible, with mean shared-clone rates roughly 0.87 and correlation coefficients above 0.98. The five patients had tumors of stage T1-T3 N0M0, with maximum diameters ranging from about 4 to 11 cm.

Using a constant-region primer and ProtoScript II reverse transcriptase, TCRbeta-specific cDNA was reverse-transcribed from 400 to 550 ng total RNA. TCRbeta libraries were built with three nested multiplex PCR rounds, a slightly modified ARM-PCR procedure. Each of the first two PCR rounds ran for about 10 cycles and used multiplex TRBV1-TRBV30 forward primers together with a Cbeta reverse primer. Sample barcodes and Illumina adapters were added in a final 25-cycle PCR with Deep VentR polymerase. Amplicons of 200-500 bp were gel-purified with a QIAquick gel extraction kit before sequencing. The TCRbeta amplicons were sequenced with 250-bp paired-end reads on an Illumina HiSeq 2500. The source study handled its data this way. To recover full CDR3 sequences, reads were quality-trimmed using Trimmomatic v0.33 and paired reads were then merged using FLASH v1.2.11. V, D and J germline segments were assigned to the rearranged TCRbeta sequences by MiGEC v1.2.1b. VDJtools v1.0.0 computed clonotype statistics and Shannon-Wiener diversity indices. To cut down on sampling bias, every analysis after diversity analysis relied on just the 250 most abundant clonotypes from each sample. TCRdb cleaned the public reads at Q25 with fastp, built clones with MiXCR and kept in-frame beta chains. Entries that share a CDR3 protein sequence are merged under the most common genes and DNA. TCRdb, rather than the study authors, made the V and J calls. This sample holds fewer than 350,000 distinct CDR3 sequences; about 62% were observed only once. Jointly, the top ten make up about 8.4% of the sample.

The paper as a whole reports these results and caveats: With just four or five patients in the study, the authors point out that the findings should be validated in a larger study. Since the samples were bulk and unsorted, there was no way to compare CD4+ and CD8+ T cell repertoires. Consistent with antigen-driven expansion, pairs of tumor regions showed higher repertoire overlap (mean about 36%) than either tumor-adjacent pairs (approximately 17%) or tumor-blood pairs (approximately 15%). A significantly larger repertoire fraction was made up by the top 250 clones in tumors than in blood (p = 0.039). Because sequencing covered only the TCR beta chain and unpaired alpha chains were not captured, true repertoire diversity is likely underestimated.

In regard to this clonotype: Its antigen is not yet known. A read error is likely, as this CDR3 ends without the conserved phenylalanine or tryptophan.

The junction carries 17 bases between V and J, which are trimmed by 6 bases and 5 bases respectively. Both ends counted, the CDR3 spans 14 residues. Just the 42-base CDR3 DNA is kept, in frame starting at base 1. The CDR1 and CDR2 encoded by the germline V gene are SQVTM and ANQGSEA. Blood RNA was extracted from unsorted whole blood using TRIzol reagent, and germline DNA was obtained with the DNeasy Blood & Tissue kit. Patients had chronic HBV infection and were treatment-naive at sampling. Before surgery, approximately 4.3 milliliters of peripheral blood were drawn into K2EDTA tubes. Recombination joined TRBV29-1 with TRBJ2-1; the D gene may be TRBD1 or TRBD2, since each aligns over 5 bases. Sequenced material: peripheral blood. This TCR came from a middle-aged man with primary liver carcinoma and hepatitis B virus infection. The DNA reads as follows: TGCAGCGTGGATCCCCGGGGCTACAACAATGAGCAGTTCTAC. Translation gives CSVDPRGYNNEQFY.